These 26 T cell receptor beta chains share one sample of origin, sequenced in a study of identical twins. TCRdb re-derived calls from the 5' RACE reads in MiXCR, one entry per CDR3 protein. The table records some 690,000 distinct CDR3 sequences, 21% of them present only once. These data were likewise used in another study, on T cells expressing NK-cell markers.

Material: PBMCs. The receptor set was obtained from a woman aged 18-30 years in good health.

This chain joins TRBV6-1 and TRBJ2-1, with 14 bases that match TRBD2. This CDR3 has 15 residues. The junction had 5 bases not matched to a gene; V was cut back by 6 bases and J by 7 bases. The germline CDR1 and CDR2 sequences are MNHNS and SASEGT. CDR3 sequence (DNA): TGTGCCAGCAGATTCGGGACTAGCGGGAGTAATGAGCAGTTCTTC. Translation gives CASRFGTSGSNEQFF.

The chain combines TRBV29-1 with TRBJ1-1; D ambiguous. Germline V gives CDR1 SQVTM, CDR2 ANQGSEA. V lost 4 bases and J 5 bases, leaving 11 bases between the germline ends. This CDR3 has 12 amino acids. CDR3 protein: CSVGVGGTEAFF. In DNA form, the CDR3 reads TGCAGCGTTGGTGTTGGAGGGACTGAAGCTTTCTTT.

This clonotype was counted ten times or more. The rearrangement uses TRBV6-1 and TRBJ2-6, with 7 bases lining up with TRBD2. Unmatched junction bases numbered 6, after V lost 7 bases and J lost 0 bases. The germline V gene encodes CDR1 MNHNS and CDR2 SASEGT. The CDR3 runs 16 residues. The CDR3 DNA follows: TGTGCCAGCAACCCCGGGGGGACCTCTGGGGCCAACGTCCTGACTTTC. Amino acid sequence: CASNPGGTSGANVLTF.

This clonotype was counted a single time. The chain couples TRBV5-1 to TRBJ2-2; possibly TRBD2 for D (6 bases). The V end was cut by 0 bases, the J end by 1 base, with 10 bases between. The CDR3 contains 16 residues. The germline V gene encodes CDR1 SGHRS and CDR2 YFSETQ. DNA for the CDR3: TGCGCCAGCAGCTTGGATCCAGCGGGGAACACCGGGGAGCTGTTTTTT. Its translation is CASSLDPAGNTGELFF.

This clonotype was observed a handful of times. The V gene is TRBV10-3, the J gene TRBJ2-1; 11 bases line up with TRBD2. Unmatched junction bases numbered 11, after V lost 7 bases and J lost 9 bases. This CDR3 has 15 amino acids. Germline V gene lookup returns CDR1 ENHRY and CDR2 SYGVKD. CDR3 amino acids: CAITLAGGPTTEQFF. In DNA form, the CDR3 reads TGTGCCATCACATTAGCGGGGGGGCCCACTACTGAGCAGTTCTTC.

In the case of this clonotype: This likely came from a read error, as a far larger clone is one base away. The chain uses TRBV12-3 or TRBV12-4 and TRBJ2-1; possible D gene TRBD2, 5 bases. The CDR3 loop spans 11 amino acids. CDR3 coding DNA: TGTACCAGCAGTTTATCGGGGGAGCAGTTCTTC. Its protein product is CTSSLSGEQFF.

The J gene is TRBJ2-1, the V gene TRBV11-3; 8 nucleotides agree with TRBD2. The CDR3 is 17 amino acids. V gave up 0 bases and J gave up 0 bases; unmatched junction bases: 4. Looked up from germline, CDR1 is SGHNT and CDR2 is YENEEA. The CDR3 here is CASSLDRRGASYNEQFF. CDR3 nucleotides: TGTGCCAGCAGCTTAGATCGGCGGGGGGCCTCCTACAATGAGCAGTTCTTC.

This clonotype was observed a single time. This chain links TRBV9 with TRBJ2-1; no firm D call. The CDR3 spans 14 residues. Germline-derived CDR1 and CDR2 are SGDLS and YYNGEE. V gave up 0 bases and J gave up 5 bases, with 9 bases separating them. In nucleotides, the CDR3 is TGTGCCAGCAGCGTAGAAGTATGGGACAATGAGCAGTTCTTC. Translated: CASSVEVWDNEQFF.

This clonotype has more than one count but fewer than ten. This rearrangement joins TRBV29-1 to TRBJ2-5, with D maybe TRBD2 (6 bases). CDR3 length: 13 residues. Germline CDR1 and CDR2: SQVTM and ANQGSEA. V lost 4 bases, J lost 5 bases, and 14 bases lay in between. The CDR3 DNA reads as TGCAGCGTTGTTTTTTCGGGGGTCGAGACCCAGTACTTC. It specifies CSVVFSGVETQYF.

The table lists this clonotype with many counts. The V call is TRBV10-3, the J call TRBJ2-3, with 10 nucleotides matching TRBD2. This CDR3 has 16 amino acids. Per the germline V gene, CDR1 is ENHRY and CDR2 is SYGVKD. V dropped 10 bases and J dropped 2; count of bases not matched to a gene: 12. This chain's CDR3 is CATSALAGAITDTQYF. CDR3 in DNA: TGTGCCACCTCGGCGCTAGCGGGGGCCATCACAGATACGCAGTATTTT.

The chain employs TRBV12-3 or TRBV12-4 and TRBJ2-1, with TRBD2 as a possible D gene (6 bases). Trimming cost V 4 bases and J 4 bases, with 11 bases left between them. The CDR3 length is 14 residues. The CDR3, as DNA: TGTGCCAGCAGTTGGCGGGGCTTGTACAATGAGCAGTTCTTC. Its translation is CASSWRGLYNEQFF.

This chain connects TRBV6-2 or TRBV6-3 to TRBJ2-5, with D uncertain. The CDR3 covers 12 residues. V was clipped by 2 bases and J by 7 bases, with 8 bases between them. CDR1 and CDR2 from the germline V gene are MNHEY and SVGEGT. CDR3 region: CASSYGPGTQYF. DNA for the CDR3: TGTGCCAGCAGTTACGGGCCGGGGACCCAGTACTTC.

The chain links TRBV13 to TRBJ2-1; D unresolved. V dropped 1 base and J dropped 0 bases, with 16 bases sitting between them. The CDR3 is 18 residues long. Germline V gene sequence: CDR1 PRHDT, CDR2 FYEKMQ (reference sequence). CDR3 region: CASSLVWAPPSSYNEQFF. For the CDR3, the DNA is TGTGCCAGCAGCTTAGTCTGGGCTCCACCTAGCTCCTACAATGAGCAGTTCTTC.

DNA for the CDR3: TGTGCCAGCATCAGCGAGCGGAACACCGGGGAGCTGTTTTTT. Protein sequence: CASISERNTGELFF. This chain uses TRBV2 with TRBJ2-2; D call uncertain. CDR3 length: 14 residues. Germline V CDR1 and CDR2: SNHLY, FYNNEI. V dropped 7 bases and J dropped 1 base, with 10 bases sitting between them.

The chain employs TRBV10-3 and TRBJ2-5, with 10 bases lining up with TRBD2. Germline V lookup: CDR1 ENHRY, CDR2 SYGVKD. V trimming: 2 bases; J trimming: 4 bases; junction bases outside the gene matches: 4. This CDR3 is 15 amino acids long. The CDR3 nucleotides read TGTGCCATCAGTGAGGGGCTAGCGGGGGCAGAGACCCAGTACTTC. It yields the protein CAISEGLAGAETQYF.

This chain connects TRBV7-6 to TRBJ1-3, with a possible D match to TRBD1 (6 bases). This CDR3 comprises 16 residues. V lost 2 bases, J lost 3 bases, and 14 bases lay in between. The germline gives CDR1 SGHVS, CDR2 FNYEAQ. The CDR3 reads CASSLSPHRDGNTIYF. The CDR3, as DNA: TGTGCCAGCAGCTTAAGCCCCCACAGGGATGGAAACACCATATATTTT. Combining the CDR3 with reference TRBV7-6 and TRBJ1-3 gives the whole variable domain GAGVSQSPRYKVTKRGQDVALRCDPISGHVSLYWYRQALGQGPEFLTYFNYEAQQDKSGLPNDRFSAERPEGSISTLTIQRTEQRDSAMYRCASSLSPHRDGNTIYFGEGSWLTVV.

The chain joins TRBV7-9 to TRBJ2-5; 9 bases align to TRBD2. This CDR3 region has 15 residues. J gave up 3 bases and V 3 bases, and 5 bases lay outside the gene matches. CDR1 is SEHNR and CDR2 is FQNEAQ in the germline V gene (reference sequence). The CDR3 DNA is TGTGCCAGCAGCTTTGGTAGCGGGAGAGAAGAGACCCAGTACTTC. This codes for CASSFGSGREETQYF.

The chain uses TRBV6-1 and TRBJ2-3; D might be TRBD1 or TRBD2, each matching 7 bases. V dropped 6 bases and J dropped 4 bases, with 17 bases sitting between them. The germline CDR1 and CDR2 sequences are MNHNS and SASEGT. The CDR3 runs 15 residues. The CDR3 bases are TGTGCCAGCAGCCCAGGGGGGGCTAGGGCAGATACGCAGTATTTT. Encoded protein: CASSPGGARADTQYF.

CDR3 loop: CASSPDRFTYEQYF. CDR3 DNA: TGTGCCAGCAGCCCAGACAGGTTCACCTACGAGCAGTACTTC. The chain joins TRBV5-5 to TRBJ2-7, with a possible D match to TRBD1 (6 bases). From germline, CDR1 is SGHKS and CDR2 YYEKEE (reference sequence). V was clipped by 4 bases and J by 2 bases, with 13 bases between them. There are 14 residues in the CDR3.

The chain links TRBV9 to TRBJ2-3; 13 bases are shared with TRBD2. The germline gives CDR1 SGDLS, CDR2 YYNGEE. CDR3 size: 17 residues. The junction had 10 bases not matched to a gene; V was cut back by 4 bases and J by 5 bases. The CDR3 DNA follows: TGTGCCAGCAGCCGAGCTACTAGCGGGGGGGCGATAGATACGCAGTATTTT. Its translation is CASSRATSGGAIDTQYF.

In this sample, this clonotype turned up a few times. The chain employs TRBV2 and TRBJ1-1; D ambiguous. The length of the CDR3 is 13 residues. Trimming removed 7 bases from V and 4 bases from J, with 13 bases in between. Per the germline V gene, CDR1 is SNHLY and CDR2 is FYNNEI. CDR3 sequence: CASTSGLGTEAFF. CDR3 DNA sequence: TGTGCCAGCACTAGCGGTCTTGGCACTGAAGCTTTCTTT.

The rearrangement links TRBV10-3 to TRBJ2-5; unclear D gene. Germline CDR1 is ENHRY and CDR2 is SYGVKD. Deletions cut 0 bases from V and 5 bases from J, with 10 bases between. The length of the CDR3 is 14 residues. CDR3 loop: CAISESGQLETQYF. The CDR3 DNA sequence: TGTGCCATCAGTGAGTCGGGCCAGTTGGAGACCCAGTACTTC.

V usage is TRBV20-1 and J usage is TRBJ1-5, with unresolved D. The CDR3 contains 15 residues. Trimming pared 1 base from V and 7 bases from J, leaving 17 bases between. CDR1 is DFQATT, CDR2 SNEGSKA, per germline (reference sequence). CDR3 sequence (DNA): TGCAGTGCTAGAGTCGGGCAGGTGAAGAGCCAGCCCCAGCATTTT. Its protein is CSARVGQVKSQPQHF.

The chain joins TRBV12-3 or TRBV12-4 to TRBJ2-7; D is perhaps TRBD2 (6 bases). The CDR3 is made up of 14 amino acids. Trimming took off 5 bases at V and 5 bases at J, with 16 bases between the two ends. The CDR3 is CASSLSGSSNEQYF. CDR3 nucleotides: TGTGCCAGCAGTCTGTCCGGGAGTTCTAACGAGCAGTACTTC.

V gene TRBV20-1 combines with J gene TRBJ2-7, with TRBD2 matching 10 bases. Germline CDR1 DFQATT, CDR2 SNEGSKA (reference sequence). This CDR3 is 15 amino acids long. Trimming cost V 2 bases and J 10 bases; bases outside gene matches: 14. CDR3: CSARPAAGGPSEQYF. CDR3 DNA: TGCAGTGCTAGACCGGCAGCGGGAGGGCCCTCGGAACAGTACTTC.

The chain is built from TRBV7-2 and TRBJ2-1, with a possible D match to TRBD2 (6 bases). Between the trimmed V and J ends, which lost 8 bases and 5 bases, there was a span of 22 bases. The CDR3 contains 16 residues. CDR1 and CDR2 (germline): SGHTA, FQGNSA. The CDR3 here is CASQSAGRTINNEQFF. Here the CDR3 DNA reads TGTGCCAGCCAATCCGCGGGGAGAACGATTAACAATGAGCAGTTCTTC.